A selection of T cell receptor beta chains follows, all from one sample in a study of T-cell reconstitution after alpha-beta-depleted transplantation in children. In TCRdb, the PCR reads were re-called with MiXCR into one record per CDR3 protein. The table has approximately 800,000 distinct CDR3 sequences, approximately 15% seen once. The material was PBMCs, mostly from graft donor cells, obtained 360 days after TCRalphabeta/CD19-depleted stem cell transplant. The source of these receptors is a male patient younger than 18 who had a stem cell transplant for acute lymphoblastic leukemia, so the T cells may come from the graft donor. CDR3s include the opening cysteine and the closing phenylalanine or tryptophan. Fields, in order: J gene, clone size, V gene, D gene, CDR3 protein, CDR3 DNA. D genes are given only for firm matches. Size is omitted from some rows. Given values are once, few, many or a class for expanded clones.

TRBJ1-1 | few | TRBV20-1 | NA | CSASPMGHLTEAFF | TGCAGTGCTAGCCCTATGGGACACCTCACTGAAGCTTTCTTT
TRBJ2-5 | NA | TRBV4-1 | NA | CASSQDLAPQETQYF | TGCGCCAGCAGCCAAGACCTGGCGCCACAAGAGACCCAGTACTTC
TRBJ2-1 | many | TRBV10-3 | NA | CAISGWATYNEQFF | TGTGCCATCAGTGGTTGGGCGACCTACAATGAGCAGTTCTTC
TRBJ2-5 | NA | TRBV27 | TRBD2 | CASSLNAIGLAGETQYF | TGTGCCAGCAGTTTAAACGCTATCGGGCTAGCGGGAGAGACCCAGTACTTC
TRBJ2-1 | few | TRBV6-5 | TRBD2 | CASSYSSGGLAGGEQFF | TGTGCCAGCAGTTACTCGAGTGGAGGACTAGCGGGAGGGGAGCAGTTCTTC
TRBJ2-5 | NA | TRBV12-3/TRBV12-4 | TRBD2 | CASRDRLAGGETQYF | TGTGCCAGCAGGGACCGACTAGCGGGAGGGGAGACCCAGTACTTC
TRBJ1-2 | NA | TRBV27 | NA | CASSLDKPTPTNYGYTF | TGTGCCAGCAGTTTGGACAAGCCGACGCCAACTAACTATGGCTACACCTTC
TRBJ2-3 | NA | TRBV5-1 | TRBD1 | CASSFSQGKGTQYF | TGCGCCAGCAGCTTCTCACAGGGGAAGGGTACGCAGTATTTT
TRBJ2-7 | few | TRBV24-1 | NA | CATSDMGTEQYF | TGTGCCACCAGTGATATGGGAACCGAGCAGTACTTC
TRBJ2-5 | many | TRBV11-2 | TRBD2 | CASSFLAGNQETQYF | TGTGCCAGCAGCTTTCTAGCGGGTAACCAAGAGACCCAGTACTTC
TRBJ2-6 | NA | TRBV11-2 | NA | CASRTIGAGANVLTF | TGTGCCAGCAGAACTATAGGAGCTGGGGCCAACGTCCTGACTTTC
TRBJ2-7 | NA | TRBV7-2 | NA | CASSLSLANHEQYF | TGTGCCAGCAGCTTATCTCTAGCGAACCACGAGCAGTACTTC
TRBJ1-4 | NA | TRBV4-1 | TRBD1 | CASSQPQGASEKLFF | TGCGCCAGCAGCCAACCACAGGGGGCTAGTGAAAAACTGTTTTTT
TRBJ2-5 | few | TRBV7-8 | NA | CASSTSRTLQETQYF | TGTGCCAGCAGCACCAGCCGGACACTGCAAGAGACCCAGTACTTC
TRBJ1-2 | NA | TRBV12-3/TRBV12-4 | NA | CASSLGGLNYGYSF | TGTGCCAGCAGTTTAGGGGGACTTAACTATGGCTACTCCTTC
TRBJ1-5 | few | TRBV5-6 | NA | CASRRSDSTSNQPQHF | TGTGCCAGCAGGAGATCGGACAGTACTAGCAATCAGCCCCAGCATTTT
TRBJ2-6 | NA | TRBV29-1 | TRBD2 | CSVVVVGRQSGANVLTF | TGCAGCGTTGTGGTGGTCGGGAGGCAGTCTGGGGCCAACGTCCTGACTTTC
TRBJ2-5 | few | TRBV4-1 | NA | CASSQDRRTLQETQYF | TGCGCCAGCAGCCAAGATCGAAGGACATTACAAGAGACCCAGTACTTC
TRBJ2-7 | NA | TRBV27 | NA | CASSPFLGITYEQYF | TGTGCCAGCAGTCCCTTCTTGGGGATCACCTACGAGCAGTACTTC
TRBJ1-6 | few | TRBV2 | NA | CAIAGHSPLHF | TGTGCCATCGCCGGCCATTCACCCCTCCACTTT
TRBJ2-1 | NA | TRBV4-1 | NA | CASSQLVHREQFF | TGCGCCAGCAGCCAACTGGTTCACCGTGAGCAGTTCTTC
TRBJ2-1 | NA | TRBV15 | TRBD2 | CATSGMTSANEQFF | TGTGCCACCAGCGGGATGACTAGCGCCAATGAGCAGTTCTTC
TRBJ2-7 | few | TRBV2 | NA | CASSVVRGRSYEQYF | TGTGCCAGCAGTGTCGTCCGGGGAAGATCCTACGAGCAGTACTTC
TRBJ2-2 | many | TRBV4-1 | TRBD2 | CASSQDPGGTGELFF | TGCGCCAGCAGCCAAGATCCGGGGGGCACCGGGGAGCTGTTTTTT
TRBJ2-1 | few | TRBV24-1 | TRBD2 | CATSDNSGRSNEQFF | TGTGCCACCAGTGACAATAGCGGGAGAAGCAATGAGCAGTTCTTC
TRBJ2-5 | few | TRBV29-1 | TRBD2 | CSVFSSDRDSGRETQYF | TGCAGCGTTTTTAGCTCCGACCGAGATAGCGGGAGAGAGACCCAGTACTTC
TRBJ1-2 | few | TRBV7-3 | NA | CASSLIIDRREGPDGYTF | TGTGCCAGCAGCTTAATAATCGATCGTCGGGAGGGGCCTGATGGCTACACCTTC
TRBJ2-1 | NA | TRBV7-3 | TRBD2 | CASSLLAGVTDEQFF | TGTGCCAGCAGCTTATTAGCGGGAGTAACCGATGAGCAGTTCTTC
TRBJ2-1 | few | TRBV19 | NA | CASSSRGGTSDEQFF | TGTGCCAGTAGCTCCAGGGGGGGTACATCGGATGAGCAGTTCTTC
TRBJ1-1 | NA | TRBV5-1 | NA | CASSGPAVNTEAFF | TGCGCCAGCAGCGGCCCCGCCGTGAACACTGAAGCTTTCTTT
TRBJ2-7 | NA | TRBV12-3/TRBV12-4 | NA | CASSRPGTPEYEQYF | TGTGCCAGCAGCCGCCCCGGGACTCCGGAATACGAGCAGTACTTC
TRBJ2-2 | few | TRBV6-5 | TRBD2 | CASSYGGLAGKGELFF | TGTGCCAGCAGTTACGGGGGACTAGCGGGAAAAGGGGAGCTGTTTTTT
TRBJ2-2 | NA | TRBV4-1 | TRBD1 | CASSPSTGGQSTGELFF | TGCGCCAGCAGCCCTTCTACAGGGGGCCAGTCTACCGGGGAGCTGTTTTTT
TRBJ2-7 | few | TRBV7-2 | NA | CASSFGQYF | TGTGCCAGCAGCTTTGGGCAGTACTTC
TRBJ2-3 | NA | TRBV9 | TRBD2 | CASSEGTSGFTDTQYF | TGTGCCAGCAGCGAGGGGACTAGCGGATTCACAGATACGCAGTATTTT
TRBJ2-1 | few | TRBV5-1 | NA | CASSLVLVGDEQFF | TGCGCCAGCAGCTTGGTACTAGTCGGGGATGAGCAGTTCTTC
TRBJ2-7 | NA | TRBV11-2 | TRBD2 | CASSIQSSAGGPSYEQYF | TGTGCCAGCAGCATCCAGAGTTCAGCGGGAGGACCCTCCTACGAGCAGTACTTC
TRBJ2-1 | few | TRBV4-1 | TRBD2 | CASSHPGGGRLTSYNEQFF | TGCGCCAGCAGCCACCCGGGGGGGGGACGGCTTACTTCCTACAATGAGCAGTTCTTC
TRBJ1-2 | NA | TRBV11-2 | NA | CASSLMFNGYTF | TGTGCCAGCAGCTTAATGTTTAATGGCTACACCTTC
TRBJ2-1 | NA | TRBV18 | TRBD2 | CASSPILLAGLNEQFF | TGTGCCAGCTCACCCATTTTACTAGCGGGATTAAATGAGCAGTTCTTC
TRBJ2-5 | NA | TRBV5-1 | NA | CASSSNRGGRTQYF | TGCGCCAGCAGCTCCAACAGGGGAGGAAGGACCCAGTACTTC
TRBJ1-5 | NA | TRBV20-1 | NA | CSARDTYYSNQPQHF | TGCAGTGCTAGAGATACGTACTATAGCAATCAGCCCCAGCATTTT
TRBJ2-1 | few | TRBV20-1 | TRBD2 | CSARDIGQREGQGRNEQFF | TGCAGTGCTAGAGATATAGGCCAGCGGGAGGGCCAAGGGAGGAATGAGCAGTTCTTC
TRBJ1-3 | NA | TRBV20-1 | NA | CSASAGNTIYF | TGCAGTGCTAGTGCTGGAAACACCATATATTTT
TRBJ2-1 | NA | TRBV10-3 | NA | CAISEQGSPGNEQFF | TGTGCCATCAGTGAACAGGGATCACCCGGGAATGAGCAGTTCTTC
TRBJ1-1 | NA | TRBV10-3 | TRBD1 | CAIRETGTLNTEAFF | TGTGCCATCAGAGAGACAGGGACCCTGAACACTGAAGCTTTCTTT
TRBJ2-3 | few | TRBV4-1 | NA | CASSYTLLGDTQYF | TGCGCCAGCAGCTACACCCTCCTCGGAGATACGCAGTATTTT
TRBJ2-7 | few | TRBV29-1 | NA | CSVVGDRSFHEQYF | TGCAGCGTTGTAGGAGACAGGTCCTTCCACGAGCAGTACTTC
TRBJ1-5 | many | TRBV20-1 | NA | CSARDGTNQPQHF | TGCAGTGCTAGAGACGGGACGAATCAGCCCCAGCATTTT
TRBJ2-7 | few | TRBV4-2 | TRBD2 | CASSQEFGGGYEQYF | TGTGCCAGCAGCCAAGAGTTTGGCGGGGGGTACGAGCAGTACTTC
TRBJ2-2 | NA | TRBV27 | NA | CASRSGLARNTGELFF | TGTGCCAGCAGATCGGGTCTAGCGAGAAACACCGGGGAGCTGTTTTTT
TRBJ2-1 | NA | TRBV21-1 | NA | CASSKAGQGANTGLDNEQFF | TGTGCCAGCAGCAAAGCTGGACAGGGGGCCAACACAGGGCTGGACAATGAGCAGTTCTTC